These 18 T cell receptor beta chains were all obtained from the same sample, sequenced in a study of CD8 T cells in ankylosing spondylitis. Study conclusions and caveats: A TCR beta motif made of fewer than ten highly homologous variants seemed typical of ankylosing spondylitis blood.

Antigens of these TCRs are unknown. TCRdb reprocessed the 5' RACE reads with MiXCR, giving one entry per CDR3 protein. The sample carries fewer than 500,000 distinct CDR3 sequences, about 24% recorded once. Specimen: blood, either unsorted or a sorted T cell fraction (not recorded which). Receptor source: a male donor with ankylosing spondylitis.

This chain connects TRBV19 to TRBJ1-2; unclear D gene. The V end lost 7 bases, the J end lost 8 bases, and 5 bases lay between the germline ends. CDR3 length: 9 residues. From germline, CDR1 is LNHDA and CDR2 SQIVND (reference sequence). CDR3 nucleotides: TGTGCCAGTATGAGGGGCTACACCTTC. Amino acids: CASMRGYTF.

V is TRBV15 and J is TRBJ2-1; D tentatively fits TRBD1 or TRBD2 (5 bases each). The CDR3 contains 15 residues. CDR1 LNHNV and CDR2 YYDKDF come from the germline V gene (reference sequence). V lost 0 bases, J lost 6 bases, and 12 bases lay in between. The CDR3 nucleotides are TGTGCCACCAGCAGAGATAACTGGGGACCCAATGAGCAGTTCTTC. It translates to CATSRDNWGPNEQFF.

The table lists this clonotype with a few counts. The rearrangement links TRBV20-1 to TRBJ1-4, with 10 bases matching TRBD1. The CDR3 has 13 residues. The V gene end was trimmed by 4 bases and the J gene end by 7 bases; junction bases not matched to a gene: 3. Germline CDR1 is DFQATT and CDR2 is SNEGSKA (reference sequence). CDR3 DNA sequence: TGCAGTGCTACCCGGGACAGGGGTGAAAAACTGTTTTTT. Protein sequence: CSATRDRGEKLFF.

The chain couples TRBV6-2 or TRBV6-3 to TRBJ2-7, with D perhaps matching TRBD1 or TRBD2 (7 bases each). Trimming stripped 7 bases from V and 3 bases from J, with 19 bases between. The germline V gene has CDR1 MNHEY and CDR2 SVGEGT. The CDR3 extends over 15 amino acids. As DNA, the CDR3 is TGTGCCAGCACCCCGGGGAGGGGGCTCATCTACGAGCAGTACTTC. Translated: CASTPGRGLIYEQYF.

The chain has TRBV5-1 and TRBJ2-7; 7 nucleotides align to TRBD2. There are 16 residues in the CDR3. Germline lookup yields CDR1 SGHRS and CDR2 YFSETQ. V shed 5 bases and J 6 bases; nucleotides not matched to a gene: 17. The CDR3 nucleotides are TGCGCCAGCAGTTCGCGTATCGCGGGAGAATCGGGCGAGCAGTACTTC. Translated: CASSSRIAGESGEQYF.

This clonotype occurred a few times. The rearrangement joins TRBV10-1 to TRBJ2-2; no firm D call. V was pared by 10 bases and J by 8 bases, with 17 bases between. This CDR3 contains 13 residues. Germline V gene data show CDR1 as WNHNN and CDR2 as SYGVQD (reference sequence). In nucleotides, the CDR3 is TGCGCCACCACGGCTGGCTTGGGTGGGGAGCTGTTTTTT. Amino acids: CATTAGLGGELFF.

The chain links TRBV24-1 to TRBJ1-2; 10 nucleotides align to TRBD1. The CDR3 contains 13 residues. The germline CDR1 and CDR2 sequences are KGHDR and SFDVKD. V lost 9 bases and J lost 7; bases outside the gene matches: 7. CDR3 sequence reads: CATGTGESRGYTF. CDR3 nucleotide sequence: TGTGCCACCGGGACAGGGGAATCGCGTGGCTACACCTTC.

This clonotype was observed a few times. The rearrangement links TRBV20-1 to TRBJ2-7, with D perhaps matching TRBD1 (6 bases). Germline-derived CDR1 and CDR2 are DFQATT and SNEGSKA (reference sequence). Trimming cost V 0 bases and J 3 bases, with 21 bases left between them. This CDR3 has 17 amino acids. DNA of the CDR3: TGCAGTGCTAGAGATCACGAGGCCGGGACACAATACTACGAGCAGTACGTC. The encoded protein is CSARDHEAGTQYYEQYV.

This clonotype was seen more than once but under ten times. V usage is TRBV3-1 and J usage is TRBJ1-4; D is unresolved. V was pared by 4 bases and J by 0 bases, with 9 bases between. CDR3 length: 15 residues. Germline CDR1 and CDR2: LGHDT and YNNKEL (reference sequence). As DNA, the CDR3 is TGTGCCAGCAGCCCCCGGGGTGCAACTAATGAAAAACTGTTTTTT. It encodes CASSPRGATNEKLFF.

In nucleotides, the CDR3 is TGTGCCAGCAGCTCCGCTGTGGTGAACACCGGGGAGCTGTTTTTT. Translation gives CASSSAVVNTGELFF. The J gene is TRBJ2-2, the V gene TRBV5-6; D is unclear. Between the trimmed V and J ends, which lost 3 bases and 1 base, there was a span of 10 bases. Germline loops: CDR1 SGHDT, CDR2 YYEEEE. CDR3 size: 15 residues. The full variable domain, rest sourced from reference TRBV5-6 and TRBJ2-2, is DAGVTQSPTHLIKTRGQQVTLRCSPKSGHDTVSWYQQALGQGPQFIFQYYEEEERQRGNFPDRFSGHQFPNYSSELNVNALLLGDSALYLCASSSAVVNTGELFFGEGSRLTVL.

This rearrangement joins TRBV4-2 to TRBJ2-7, with 7 bases fitting TRBD2. The CDR3 spans 15 residues. Germline lookup yields CDR1 LGHNA and CDR2 YNFKEQ. V was pared by 1 base and J by 8 bases, with 11 bases of the junction left unmatched. CDR3 bases: TGTGCCAGCAGCCAAGGGGGAGCGGGAACCTCACAGCAGTACGTC. It codes for CASSQGGAGTSQQYV.

The chain has TRBV15 and TRBJ2-1; weak D call: TRBD2 (5 bases). The CDR3 contains 15 residues. V was clipped by 5 bases and J by 9 bases, with 20 bases between them. Germline V lookup: CDR1 LNHNV, CDR2 YYDKDF (reference sequence). CDR3 sequence: CATSPDSFRLGEQFF. The CDR3 coding sequence is TGTGCCACCAGCCCGGACTCGTTTCGCCTCGGTGAGCAGTTCTTC.

This clonotype appeared a few times. This chain connects TRBV29-1 to TRBJ2-3, with 12 bases that match TRBD1. After removal of 3 bases from V and 5 bases from J, the junction contained 3 bases not matched to a gene. The length of the CDR3 is 14 residues. Germline CDR1 is SQVTM and CDR2 is ANQGSEA. The CDR3 reads CSVERDRGQDTQYF. For the CDR3, the DNA is TGCAGCGTTGAGAGGGACAGGGGGCAAGATACGCAGTATTTT.

In this sample, this clonotype turned up a few times. This chain uses TRBV7-2 with TRBJ1-2; D gene uncertain. Trimming left V 5 bases short and J 8 bases short, with 12 bases between. The CDR3 contains 12 residues. The germline V gene has CDR1 SGHTA and CDR2 FQGNSA. CDR3 region: CASSIGPTGYTF. CDR3 nucleotide sequence: TGTGCCAGCAGCATCGGGCCAACAGGCTACACCTTC.

V and J are TRBV5-8 and TRBJ2-2, with D perhaps TRBD2 (6 bases). Trimming cost V 4 bases and J 9 bases, with 13 bases left between them. The CDR3 runs 13 residues. Germline V CDR1 and CDR2: SGHTS, YDEGEE. Here the CDR3 DNA reads TGTGCCAGCAGCCCCGGAGGGTCGAGGGAGCTGTTTTTT. As protein: CASSPGGSRELFF.

The CDR3, as DNA: TGCAGCGTGGCCGGGACAGGGTTTATCGGGCAGTACTTC. Translating it yields CSVAGTGFIGQYF. V is TRBV29-1 and J is TRBJ2-7; TRBD1 matches at 9 bases. The CDR3 contains 13 residues. After removal of 6 bases from V and 9 bases from J, the junction contained 12 bases not matched to a gene. Germline CDR1 reads SQVTM; CDR2 reads ANQGSEA.

At least ten counts were recorded for this clonotype. The chain recombines TRBV11-2 with TRBJ1-2, with TRBD1 identical over 8 bases. CDR1 and CDR2 (germline): SGHAT, FQNNGV. The CDR3 contains 17 residues. The J segment lost 6 bases and the V segment lost 2 bases, leaving 14 bases of the junction unmatched. This CDR3 reads CASSLTPNQGAIDGYTF. CDR3 DNA: TGTGCCAGCAGCTTAACCCCTAACCAGGGGGCAATCGATGGCTACACCTTC.

This rearrangement joins TRBV6-1 to TRBJ1-2; 7 positions match TRBD1. There are 15 residues in the CDR3. V shed 8 bases, J shed 1 base, and the junction held 10 bases outside the gene matches. CDR1 MNHNS and CDR2 SASEGT come from the germline V gene. The CDR3 reads CASSEPGQSNYGYTF. As DNA, the CDR3 is TGTGCCAGCTCGGAGCCGGGACAGAGTAACTATGGCTACACCTTC.